Listed below are T cell receptor beta chains from one sample, sequenced in a study of shared clonotypes between healthy human individuals. Data came from immunoSEQ multiplex PCR; TCRdb stores just in-frame clones and leaves some out. The table records 2,500,000 or so clones, approximately 93% of them present only once. The sequenced sample was naive CD4+ T cells from PBMCs. The receptors here all came from a man between 18 and 35 years old in good health. Some clones in this sample may be carry-over from other donors' samples. Each CDR3 is given with its conserved first and last residue. A D gene is named only where the DNA matches it firmly. Some rows have no size entry. The others give once, few or many, or a class for an expanded clone.

-	TRBV5-5	14	TRBJ1-4	TRBD1	TGTGCCAGCAGCTTCGGGACAGGGGGCGAAAAACTGTTTTTT	CASSFGTGGEKLFF
few	TRBV7-3	13	TRBJ2-2	-	TGTGCCAGCAGCTTACAGGCTTCCGGGGAGCTGTTTTTT	CASSLQASGELFF
-	TRBV4-2	14	TRBJ2-3	TRBD2	TGTGCCAGCAGCCCTAGCGGGGATGCCGTCGGGCAGTATTTT	CASSPSGDAVGQYF
-	TRBV9	16	TRBJ1-2	-	TGTGCCAGCAGCCCGAGACGGGACGGAAGACTGTATGGCTACACCTTC	CASSPRRDGRLYGYTF
-	TRBV5-4	17	TRBJ1-2	TRBD1	TGTGCCAGCAGCTCGACACCGGGACAGGGGGTGCTCAGTGTCTACACCTTC	CASSSTPGQGVLSVYTF
-	TRBV7-9	13	TRBJ2-7	-	TGTGCCAGCAGCGGGGGCTCGCTAAACGAGCAGTACTTC	CASSGGSLNEQYF
-	TRBV5-5	20	TRBJ2-1	TRBD1	TGTGCCAGCAGCTTATCCGGGACAGGGATAAGGCGGGGGTCCTACAATGAGCAGTTCTTC	CASSLSGTGIRRGSYNEQFF
-	TRBV29-1	14	TRBJ2-7	-	TGCAGCGCCCAATTCAGGGGATTAATCTACGAGCAGTACTTC	CSAQFRGLIYEQYF
-	TRBV9	14	TRBJ2-5	TRBD2	TGTGCCAGCAGCGTAGGCGGGGGCCAAGAGACCCAGTACTTC	CASSVGGGQETQYF
-	TRBV5-1	17	TRBJ2-3	-	TGCGCCAGCAGCTCCGGGTGGGCAGGGTTCGGCACAGATACGCAGTATTTT	CASSSGWAGFGTDTQYF
once	TRBV5-1	16	TRBJ1-6	-	TGCGCCAGCAGCCCGGGCGTGAGCTCCTATAATTCACCCCTCCACTTT	CASSPGVSSYNSPLHF
-	TRBV5-1	12	TRBJ2-5	-	TGCGCCAGCAGCTTGGGGGCAGAGACCCAGTACTTC	CASSLGAETQYF
-	TRBV7-9	14	TRBJ2-3	-	TGTGCCAGCAGCTTAGGGGGCAGGGAGGATACGCAGTATTTT	CASSLGGREDTQYF
-	TRBV7-2	15	TRBJ1-1	-	TGTGCCAGCAGCTTTTTAGGGAGAATGAACACTGAAGCTTTCTTT	CASSFLGRMNTEAFF
-	TRBV9	14	TRBJ1-4	-	TGTGCCTCAACTCCTGGCCGGGGAAGTGAAAAACTGTTTTTT	CASTPGRGSEKLFF
-	TRBV7-3	16	TRBJ2-6	-	TGTGCCAGCAGCTTACTTGCAGGGTCTGGGGCCAACGTCCTGACTTTC	CASSLLAGSGANVLTF
once	TRBV18	14	TRBJ2-7	TRBD1	TGTGCCAGCTCACCAGAGACAGGGCCCTACGAGCAGTACTTC	CASSPETGPYEQYF
-	TRBV11-3	15	TRBJ2-7	TRBD1	TGTGCCAGCAGCCAGCGGACAGGGGTGCCCTACGAGCAGTACTTC	CASSQRTGVPYEQYF
-	TRBV7-3	16	TRBJ2-1	TRBD2	TGTGCCAGCAGCTTCTCCGGGACTAGCGGGACGGTTGAGCAGTTCTTC	CASSFSGTSGTVEQFF
-	TRBV7-2	16	TRBJ2-3	TRBD2	TGTGCCAGCAGCTCGGGACTAGCGGCCCGCACAGATACGCAGTATTTT	CASSSGLAARTDTQYF
-	TRBV7-6	17	TRBJ2-7	TRBD1	TGTGCCAGCAGCTTGAGGCTGCGGGGACAGGGTATTTACGAGCAGTACTTC	CASSLRLRGQGIYEQYF
-	TRBV6-6	14	TRBJ1-4	-	TGTGCCAGCAGACGAGACTCGTCTAATGAAAAACTGTTTTTT	CASRRDSSNEKLFF
-	TRBV5-4	14	TRBJ2-1	TRBD1	TGTGCCAGCAGCTTAGGGACAGCCTACAATGAGCAGTTCTTC	CASSLGTAYNEQFF
once	TRBV30	10	TRBJ2-3	-	TGTGCCTGGGGCAGTGATACGCAGTATTTT	CAWGSDTQYF
-	TRBV18	15	TRBJ1-2	TRBD1	TGTGCCAGCTCACCAAGGGACAGGGACCGATATGGCTACACCTTC	CASSPRDRDRYGYTF
-	TRBV9	14	TRBJ1-1	-	TGTGCCAGCAGCGTAACGGATATGAACACTGAAGCTTTCTTT	CASSVTDMNTEAFF
-	TRBV6-1	15	TRBJ2-3	TRBD2	TGTGCCAGCAGTGGAAGACTAGCGGGAGGGGATACGCAGTATTTT	CASSGRLAGGDTQYF
-	TRBV6-6	15	TRBJ2-7	TRBD1	TGTGCCACCCTAGGGACAGGGATGAGTTCCTACGAGCAGTACTTC	CATLGTGMSSYEQYF
-	TRBV6-5	14	TRBJ1-4	-	TGTGCCAGCAGTTTGGGAGGGCCAGGCGAAAAACTGTTTTTT	CASSLGGPGEKLFF
-	TRBV7-9	14	TRBJ1-3	-	TGTGCCAGCAGTCCGGATCGCTCTGGAAACACCATATATTTT	CASSPDRSGNTIYF
-	TRBV10-3	14	TRBJ1-1	-	TGTGCCATCAGTGAGAGGAGGGAGAACACTGAAGCTTTCTTT	CAISERRENTEAFF